A selection of T cell receptor beta chains follows, all from one sample in a study of CD8 T cells in Susac syndrome. Via MiXCR, TCRdb re-called the immunoSEQ multiplex PCR reads, giving one row per CDR3 protein. Among over 65,000 distinct CDR3 sequences listed, around 93% were seen once. Sequencing was performed on CD4+ T cells from PBMCs. These receptors were collected from a human donor with Susac syndrome. CDR3s include the opening cysteine and the closing phenylalanine or tryptophan. The D gene is left open where the match is weak. Part of the rows lack a size; the others show once, few, many or a class for expanded clones.

clone_size d_call j_call v_call cdr3_nt cdr3_aa
NA TRBD1 TRBJ2-7 TRBV2 TGTGCCAGCAGAAGCGGACAGGGCGGGTCCTACGAGCAGTACTTC CASRSGQGGSYEQYF
NA TRBD2 TRBJ2-1 TRBV6-1 TGTGCCAGCAGCCGGACGTCTAGCGGGGGAAGTTACAATGAGCAGTTCTTC CASSRTSSGGSYNEQFF
NA TRBD2 TRBJ2-1 TRBV2 TGTGCCAGCAAGGAGCGGGAGTCGGTATTCTCCTACAATGAGCAGTTCTTC CASKERESVFSYNEQFF
NA NA TRBJ1-5 TRBV4-2 TGTGCCAGCAGGGGGGAGGGGAATCAGCCCCAGCATTTT CASRGEGNQPQHF
NA NA TRBJ2-1 TRBV7-2 TGTGCCAGCAGCTTACTTGGGGAGACTAAGTACAATGAGCAGTTCTTC CASSLLGETKYNEQFF
NA TRBD1 TRBJ1-2 TRBV5-6 TGTGCCAGCAGCTTGAGTGGGACAGGGGACGGCTACACCTTC CASSLSGTGDGYTF
once TRBD2 TRBJ2-1 TRBV28 TGTGCCAGCACCAGTTTTCCCTCTCTAGCGGGAGGTGAGCAGTTCTTC CASTSFPSLAGGEQFF
NA NA TRBJ2-1 TRBV14 TGTGCCAGCAGCCTCACATTAGGCTCCTACAATGAGCAGTTCTTC CASSLTLGSYNEQFF
NA TRBD2 TRBJ2-3 TRBV29-1 TGCAGCGTTAGCGGGAGAGATACGCAGTATTTT CSVSGRDTQYF
NA NA TRBJ2-1 TRBV28 TGTGCCAGCAGCACCAGGGTTCCCAATGAGCAGTTCTTC CASSTRVPNEQFF
NA NA TRBJ2-5 TRBV19 TGTGCCAGTAGTCCCGGGAGACGGATCCTGGCAGAGACCCAGTACTTC CASSPGRRILAETQYF
few NA TRBJ1-5 TRBV7-2 TGTGCCAGCAGCTTAGGGCAGGGTAATCAGCCCCAGCATTTT CASSLGQGNQPQHF
NA TRBD1 TRBJ2-1 TRBV2 TGTGCCAGCAGTGAAAGGGGACAGGGGATTTACAATGAGCAGTTCTTC CASSERGQGIYNEQFF
NA TRBD2 TRBJ2-1 TRBV9 TGTGCCAGCAGCGTAGGAGGGACTAGCGCCAGCTCCTACAATGAGCAGTTCTTC CASSVGGTSASSYNEQFF